This T cell receptor (beta chain) came from a study of blood T cell repertoires in COVID-19. Some clones are missing from TCRdb's copy, which holds only in-frame ones; the method was immunoSEQ multiplex PCR. Of approximately 170,000 clones listed, roughly nine tenths are singletons. Trimming cost V 2 bases and J 1 base, with 5 bases left between them. Looked up from germline, CDR1 is MNHEY and CDR2 is SMNVEV (reference sequence). The length of the CDR3 is 13 residues. Sample: peripheral blood. This sequence joins TRBV27 and TRBJ1-1; D gene unclear. This receptor was taken from a man in his 60s with acute or convalescent COVID-19. The chain's CDR3 is CASSLRQNTEAFF. The CDR3 DNA is TGTGCCAGCAGTTTAAGACAGAACACTGAAGCTTTCTTT.